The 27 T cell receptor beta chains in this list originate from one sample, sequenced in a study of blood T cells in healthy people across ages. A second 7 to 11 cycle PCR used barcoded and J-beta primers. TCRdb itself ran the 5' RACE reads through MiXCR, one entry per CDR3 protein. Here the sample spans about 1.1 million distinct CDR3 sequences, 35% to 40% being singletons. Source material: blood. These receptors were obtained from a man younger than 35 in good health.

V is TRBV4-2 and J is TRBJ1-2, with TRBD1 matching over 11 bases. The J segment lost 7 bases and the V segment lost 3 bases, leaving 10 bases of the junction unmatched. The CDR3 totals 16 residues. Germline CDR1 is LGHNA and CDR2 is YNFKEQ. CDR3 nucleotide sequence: TGTGCCAGCAGCCACTTACCGGGACAGGGGGGAGGTGGCTACACCTTC. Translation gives CASSHLPGQGGGGYTF.

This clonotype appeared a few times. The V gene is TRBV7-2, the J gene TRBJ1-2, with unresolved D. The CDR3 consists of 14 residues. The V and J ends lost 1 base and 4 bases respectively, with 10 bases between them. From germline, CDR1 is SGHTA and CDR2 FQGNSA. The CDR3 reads CASSLETHSYGYTF. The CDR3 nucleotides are TGTGCCAGCAGCTTAGAGACCCACTCCTATGGCTACACCTTC.

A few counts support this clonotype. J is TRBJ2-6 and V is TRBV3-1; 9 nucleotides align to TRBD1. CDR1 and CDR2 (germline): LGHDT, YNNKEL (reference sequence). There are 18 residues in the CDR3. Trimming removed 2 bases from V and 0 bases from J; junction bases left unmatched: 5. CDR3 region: CASSQRTGELSGANVLTF. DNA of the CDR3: TGTGCCAGCAGCCAACGGACAGGGGAACTCTCTGGGGCCAACGTCCTGACTTTC.

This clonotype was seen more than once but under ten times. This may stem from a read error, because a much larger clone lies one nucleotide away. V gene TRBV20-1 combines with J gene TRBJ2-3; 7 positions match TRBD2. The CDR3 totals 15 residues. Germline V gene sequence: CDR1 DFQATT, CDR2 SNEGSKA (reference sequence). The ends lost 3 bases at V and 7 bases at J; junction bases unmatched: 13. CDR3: CSASTVGGGDYTQYF. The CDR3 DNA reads TGCAGTGCTAGTACGGTCGGCGGGGGAGACTATACGCAGTATTTT.

The CDR3 loop is CASSQDRGGNYGYTF. The CDR3, as DNA: TGTGCCAGCAGCCAAGACAGGGGGGGTAACTATGGCTACACCTTC. The chain recombines TRBV14 with TRBJ1-2; 7 bases align to TRBD1. The V gene's germline CDR1 is SGHDN and CDR2 FVKESK. The CDR3 length is 15 residues. Unmatched junction bases numbered 2, after V lost 0 bases and J lost 1 base.

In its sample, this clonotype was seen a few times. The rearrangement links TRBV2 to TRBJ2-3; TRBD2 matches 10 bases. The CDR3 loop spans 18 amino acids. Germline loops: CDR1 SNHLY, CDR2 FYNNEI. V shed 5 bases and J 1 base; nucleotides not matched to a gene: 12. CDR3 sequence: CASSPTGTSGVGTDTQYF. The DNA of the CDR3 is TGTGCCAGCAGTCCAACGGGCACTAGCGGGGTCGGCACAGATACGCAGTATTTT.

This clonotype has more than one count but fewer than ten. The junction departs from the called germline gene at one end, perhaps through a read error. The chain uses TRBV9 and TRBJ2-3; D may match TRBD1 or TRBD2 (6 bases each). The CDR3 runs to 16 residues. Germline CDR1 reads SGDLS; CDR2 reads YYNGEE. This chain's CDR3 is CASGVLEGGPTDTQYF. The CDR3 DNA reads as TGTGCCAGCGGCGTATTAGAGGGGGGTCCCACAGATACGCAGTATTTT.

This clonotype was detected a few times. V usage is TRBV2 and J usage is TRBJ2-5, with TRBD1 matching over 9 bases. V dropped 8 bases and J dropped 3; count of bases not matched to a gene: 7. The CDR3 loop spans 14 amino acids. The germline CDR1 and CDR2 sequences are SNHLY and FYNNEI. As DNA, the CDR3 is TGTGCCAGCCTGACTGGGACAGGGAAAGAGACCCAGTACTTC. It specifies CASLTGTGKETQYF.

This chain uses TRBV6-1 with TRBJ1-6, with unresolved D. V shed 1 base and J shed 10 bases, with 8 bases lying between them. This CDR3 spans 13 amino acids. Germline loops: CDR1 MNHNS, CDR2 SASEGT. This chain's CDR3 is CASSEGFESPLHF. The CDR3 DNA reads TGTGCCAGCAGTGAAGGTTTTGAATCACCCCTCCACTTT.

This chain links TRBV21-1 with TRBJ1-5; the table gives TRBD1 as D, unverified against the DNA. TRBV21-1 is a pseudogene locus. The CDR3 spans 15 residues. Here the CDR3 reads CASSTPDRGNQPQHF. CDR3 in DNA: TGTGCCAGCAGCACCCCGGACAGGGGGAATCAGCCCCAGCATTTT.

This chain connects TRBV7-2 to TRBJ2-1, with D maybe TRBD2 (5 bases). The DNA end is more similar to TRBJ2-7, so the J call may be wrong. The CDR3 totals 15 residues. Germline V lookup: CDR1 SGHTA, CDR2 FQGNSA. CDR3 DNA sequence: TGTGCCAGCACGTTCCAGAGCGGCTTTTACAATGAGCAGTACTTC. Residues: CASTFQSGFYNEQYF.

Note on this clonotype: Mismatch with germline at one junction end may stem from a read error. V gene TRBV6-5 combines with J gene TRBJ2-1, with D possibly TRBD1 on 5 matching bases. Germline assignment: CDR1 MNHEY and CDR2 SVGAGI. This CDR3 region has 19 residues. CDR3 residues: CTSSYSPYPGHTGYNEQFF. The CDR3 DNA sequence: TGTACCAGCAGTTATTCGCCCTACCCTGGACATACCGGATACAATGAGCAGTTCTTC.

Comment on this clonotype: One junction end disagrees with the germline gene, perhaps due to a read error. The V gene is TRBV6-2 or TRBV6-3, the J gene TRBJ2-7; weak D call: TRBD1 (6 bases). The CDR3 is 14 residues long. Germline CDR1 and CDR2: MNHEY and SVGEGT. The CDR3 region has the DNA TGTGCCAGCAGAACAGGGTCCAGCTCCTACGAGCAGTGCTTC. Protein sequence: CASRTGSSSYEQCF.

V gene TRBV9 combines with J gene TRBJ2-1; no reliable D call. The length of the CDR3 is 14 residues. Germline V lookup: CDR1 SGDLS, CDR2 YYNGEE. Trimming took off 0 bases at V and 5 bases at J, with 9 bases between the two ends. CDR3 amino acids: CASSVAATDNEQFF. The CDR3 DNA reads TGTGCCAGCAGCGTAGCGGCGACGGACAATGAGCAGTTCTTC.

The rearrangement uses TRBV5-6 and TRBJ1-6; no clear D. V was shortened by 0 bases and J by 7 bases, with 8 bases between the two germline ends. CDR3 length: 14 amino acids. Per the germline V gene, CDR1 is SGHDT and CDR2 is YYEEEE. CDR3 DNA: TGTGCCAGCAGCTTGGGGAGTCCCAATTCACCCCTCCACTTT. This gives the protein CASSLGSPNSPLHF.

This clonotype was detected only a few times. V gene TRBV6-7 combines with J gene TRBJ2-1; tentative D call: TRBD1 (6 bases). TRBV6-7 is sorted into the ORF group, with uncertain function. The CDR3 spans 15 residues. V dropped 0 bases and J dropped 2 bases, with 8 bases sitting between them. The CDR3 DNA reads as TGTGCCAGCAGTTACTCGGGACACACCTACAATGAGCAGTTCTTC. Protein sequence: CASSYSGHTYNEQFF.

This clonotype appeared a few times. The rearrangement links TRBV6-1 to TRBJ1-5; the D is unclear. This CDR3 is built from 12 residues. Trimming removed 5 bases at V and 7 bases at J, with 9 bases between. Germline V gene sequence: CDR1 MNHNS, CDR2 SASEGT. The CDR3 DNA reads TGTGCCAGCAGTCCTCTCGAACAGCCCCAGCATTTT. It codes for CASSPLEQPQHF.

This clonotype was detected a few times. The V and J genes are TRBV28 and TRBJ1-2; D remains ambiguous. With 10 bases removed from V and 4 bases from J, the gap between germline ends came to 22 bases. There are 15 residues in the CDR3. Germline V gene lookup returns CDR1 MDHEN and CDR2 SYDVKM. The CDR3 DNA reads TGTGCCACGCGCCATATGTTTACGGCCGGCTATGGCTACACCTTC. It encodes CATRHMFTAGYGYTF.

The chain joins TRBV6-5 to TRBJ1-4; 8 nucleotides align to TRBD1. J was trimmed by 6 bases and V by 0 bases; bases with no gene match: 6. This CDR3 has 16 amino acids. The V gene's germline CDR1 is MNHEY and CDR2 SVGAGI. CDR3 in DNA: TGTGCCAGCAGTTACTCTGGAACAGGGGGAGATGAAAAACTGTTTTTT. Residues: CASSYSGTGGDEKLFF.

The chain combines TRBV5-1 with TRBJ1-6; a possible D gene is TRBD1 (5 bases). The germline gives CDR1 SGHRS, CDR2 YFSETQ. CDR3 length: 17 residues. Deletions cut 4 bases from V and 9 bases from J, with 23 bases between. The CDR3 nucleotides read TGCGCCAGCAGCGTAACCTTGGACAAAGGCGGGGCTTCACCCCTCCACTTT. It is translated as CASSVTLDKGGASPLHF.

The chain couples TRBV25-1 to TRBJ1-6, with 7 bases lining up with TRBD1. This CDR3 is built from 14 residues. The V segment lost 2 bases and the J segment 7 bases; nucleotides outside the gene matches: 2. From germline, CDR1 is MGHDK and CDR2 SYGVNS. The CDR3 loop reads CASSEVTGNSPLHF. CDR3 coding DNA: TGTGCCAGCAGTGAAGTGACAGGGAATTCACCCCTCCACTTT.

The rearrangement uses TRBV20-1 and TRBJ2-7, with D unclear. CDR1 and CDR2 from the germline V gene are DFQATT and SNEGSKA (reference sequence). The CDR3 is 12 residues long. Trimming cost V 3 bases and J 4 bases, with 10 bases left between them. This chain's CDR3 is CSASPAGYEQYF. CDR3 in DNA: TGCAGTGCTAGCCCAGCTGGGTACGAGCAGTACTTC.

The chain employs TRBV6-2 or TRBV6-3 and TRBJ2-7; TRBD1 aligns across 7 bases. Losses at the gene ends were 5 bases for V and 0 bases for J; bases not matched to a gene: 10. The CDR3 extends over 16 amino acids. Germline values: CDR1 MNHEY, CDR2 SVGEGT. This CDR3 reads CASSRGQSQISYEQYF. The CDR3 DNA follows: TGTGCCAGCAGTAGGGGACAGAGCCAAATCTCCTACGAGCAGTACTTC.

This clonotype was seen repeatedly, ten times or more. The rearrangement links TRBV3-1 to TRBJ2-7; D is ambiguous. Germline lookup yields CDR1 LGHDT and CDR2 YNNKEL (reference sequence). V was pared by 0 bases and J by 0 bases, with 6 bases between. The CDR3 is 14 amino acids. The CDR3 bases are TGTGCCAGCAGCCAAGACTCGAGCTCCTACGAGCAGTACTTC. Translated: CASSQDSSSYEQYF.

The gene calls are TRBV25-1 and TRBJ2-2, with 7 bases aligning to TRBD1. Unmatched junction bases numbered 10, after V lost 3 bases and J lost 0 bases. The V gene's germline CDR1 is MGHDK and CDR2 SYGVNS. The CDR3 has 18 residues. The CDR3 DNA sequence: TGTGCCAGCAGTGAGAGACAGGGTTTCGGCGCGAACACCGGGGAGCTGTTTTTT. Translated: CASSERQGFGANTGELFF.

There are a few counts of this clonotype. DNA of the CDR3: TGTGCCAGCAGCGAGGGGCCGGGAGTCGGCTATGGCTACACCTTC. Its translation: CASSEGPGVGYGYTF. This chain joins TRBV11-2 and TRBJ1-2; D possibly corresponds to TRBD1 (5 bases). The CDR3 is 15 residues long. V was shortened by 5 bases and J by 4 bases, with 17 bases between the two germline ends. Germline V gene data show CDR1 as SGHAT and CDR2 as FQNNGV.

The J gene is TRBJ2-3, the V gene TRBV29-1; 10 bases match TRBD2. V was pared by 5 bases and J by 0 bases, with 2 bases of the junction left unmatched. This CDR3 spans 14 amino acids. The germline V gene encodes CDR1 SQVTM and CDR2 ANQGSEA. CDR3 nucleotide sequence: TGCAGCGTTCCTAGCGGGGGTAGCACAGATACGCAGTATTTT. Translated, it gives CSVPSGGSTDTQYF.